A selection of T cell receptor beta chains follows, all from one sample in a study of T cells in Graves' hyperthyroidism and ophthalmopathy. TCRdb passed the multiplex PCR reads through MiXCR, listing each CDR3 protein once. The repertoire holds about 680,000 distinct CDR3 sequences, with over 35% as singletons. The sample consisted of blood. The origin of the receptors is a woman aged 35 to 49 with Graves' hyperthyroidism. The CDR3 runs from the conserved cysteine through the conserved F or W. A D gene is named only where the DNA matches it firmly. Size is omitted from some rows. Given values are once, few, many or a class for expanded clones.

j_gene	abundance	v_gene	d_gene	CDR3aa	CDR3nt
TRBJ1-1	many	TRBV19	NA	CASSGWPPEAFF	TGTGCCAGTAGCGGATGGCCACCTGAAGCTTTCTTT
TRBJ2-7	NA	TRBV12-3/TRBV12-4	NA	CASSWRSGRPYF	TGTGCCAGCAGCTGGAGGAGTGGCCGTCCGTACTTC
TRBJ2-5	few	TRBV7-2	NA	CASRPGGRGGRETQYF	TGTGCCAGCAGACCTGGTGGGAGGGGGGGCCGTGAGACCCAGTACTTC
TRBJ2-2	many	TRBV24-1	NA	CATSGGAGELFF	TGTGCCACCAGTGGCGGAGCCGGGGAGCTGTTTTTT
TRBJ1-1	NA	TRBV3-1	NA	CASSQEFWGETEAFF	TGTGCCAGCAGCCAAGAATTCTGGGGTGAAACTGAAGCTTTCTTT
TRBJ2-7	few	TRBV19	TRBD2	CASSPGLAGVSEQYF	TGTGCCAGTAGTCCGGGACTAGCGGGAGTCAGTGAGCAGTACTTC
TRBJ2-5	NA	TRBV6-1	TRBD1	CASSPGQGPETQYF	TGTGCCAGCAGTCCGGGACAGGGTCCAGAGACCCAGTACTTC
TRBJ1-4	NA	TRBV7-2	NA	CASSQGRGTEKLFF	TGTGCCAGCAGCCAGGGTAGGGGCACCGAAAAACTGTTTTTT
TRBJ1-5	few	TRBV5-4	TRBD1	CASSHRDSPNQPQHF	TGTGCCAGCAGCCACCGGGACAGCCCTAATCAGCCCCAGCATTTT
TRBJ1-2	NA	TRBV19	NA	CASSKRTDGYTF	TGTGCCAGTAGTAAGCGGACGGATGGCTACACCTTC
TRBJ1-5	many	TRBV12-3/TRBV12-4	TRBD1	CASSPNRGQPQHF	TGTGCCAGCAGTCCAAACAGGGGACAGCCCCAGCATTTT
TRBJ1-2	many	TRBV7-9	NA	CASSGSGGYTF	TGTGCCAGCAGTGGTTCGGGGGGCTACACCTTC
TRBJ1-1	NA	TRBV7-2	NA	CASSLGYAEASEAFF	TGTGCCAGCAGCTTAGGATACGCGGAGGCGTCTGAAGCTTTCTTT
TRBJ1-6	few	TRBV9	NA	CASSVEVSKNSPLHF	TGTGCCAGCAGCGTAGAGGTCTCAAAAAATTCACCCCTCCACTTT
TRBJ1-1	few	TRBV10-3	NA	CAISDLNSGATEAFF	TGTGCCATCAGTGATTTAAACTCGGGGGCGACTGAAGCTTTCTTT
TRBJ1-4	NA	TRBV6-1	TRBD1	CASSRQGWNEKLFF	TGTGCCAGCAGTCGACAGGGATGGAATGAAAAACTGTTTTTT
TRBJ2-3	NA	TRBV2	NA	CASSDRATSTDTQYF	TGTGCCAGCAGTGACAGGGCTACTAGCACAGATACGCAGTATTTT
TRBJ1-5	NA	TRBV7-2	TRBD1	CASSFRAGQGAIQPQHF	TGTGCCAGCAGCTTCAGGGCGGGACAGGGGGCGATTCAGCCCCAGCATTTT
TRBJ2-7	NA	TRBV6-6	TRBD1	CASIPTRDRGSEQYF	TGTGCCAGCATCCCCACCCGGGACAGAGGATCCGAGCAGTACTTC
TRBJ1-2	NA	TRBV3-1	NA	CTSSQDAGRAYGYTF	TGTACCAGCAGCCAAGATGCCGGACGGGCTTATGGCTACACCTTC
TRBJ2-7	NA	TRBV2	NA	CASSLMGVWYEQYF	TGTGCCAGCAGTTTAATGGGAGTTTGGTACGAGCAGTACTTC
TRBJ1-4	NA	TRBV10-3	NA	CATRQGPGEKLFF	TGTGCCACCCGGCAGGGCCCGGGTGAAAAACTGTTTTTC
TRBJ1-1	many	TRBV2	NA	CASGRYLNTEAFF	TGTGCCAGCGGCAGGTACTTGAACACTGAAGCTTTCTTT
TRBJ2-7	NA	TRBV7-2	TRBD1	CASSPTGVHF	TGTGCCAGCAGTCCGACAGGGGTCCACTTC
TRBJ2-7	NA	TRBV11-3	NA	CASSFEGSAYEQYF	TGTGCCAGCAGCTTCGAGGGAAGCGCCTACGAGCAGTACTTC